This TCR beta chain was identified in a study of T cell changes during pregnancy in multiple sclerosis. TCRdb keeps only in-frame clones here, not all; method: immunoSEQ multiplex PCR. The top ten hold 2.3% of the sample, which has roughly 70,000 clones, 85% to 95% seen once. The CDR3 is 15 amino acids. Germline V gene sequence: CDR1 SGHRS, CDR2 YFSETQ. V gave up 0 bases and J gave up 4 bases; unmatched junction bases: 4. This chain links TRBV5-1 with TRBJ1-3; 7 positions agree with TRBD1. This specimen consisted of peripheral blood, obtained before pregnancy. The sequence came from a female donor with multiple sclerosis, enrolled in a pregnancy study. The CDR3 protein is CASSLGPQGGNTIYF. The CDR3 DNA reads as TGCGCCAGCAGCTTGGGACCACAGGGGGGAAACACCATATATTTT.